This T cell receptor (beta chain) is from a study of T cells in Graves' hyperthyroidism and ophthalmopathy. The CDR3 contains 14 residues. Germline assignment: CDR1 SGHTA and CDR2 FQGNSA. V lost 3 bases to trimming and J lost 5 bases; unmatched junction nucleotides: 7. Amplification yielded TCR beta CDR3 regions, with RNA transcripts as the source. A set of HTBI primers served as the primers for a first-round RT-PCR of the TCR CDR3. TCRdb reanalysed the multiplex PCR reads using MiXCR and keeps one entry per CDR3 protein. The sample includes fewer than 550,000 distinct CDR3 sequences, more than 15% seen only once; the top ten take about 14%. Diagnostic assessment was based on clinical symptoms, serum thyroxine and TRAb, thyroid ultrasound and orbital computed tomography.

The chain employs TRBV7-2 and TRBJ2-7, with 7 nucleotides matching TRBD1. The receptor comes from a woman under 30 with Graves' hyperthyroidism. Sequenced input: blood. The CDR3: CASSFAGTEDEQYF. CDR3 nucleotides: TGTGCCAGCAGCTTCGCCGGGACAGAGGACGAGCAGTACTTC.